These T cell receptor beta chains were read from a single sample in a study of T cell repertoires in cytomegalovirus infection. TCRdb redid the calling of the reads with MiXCR, one entry per CDR3 protein. The table shows roughly 600,000 distinct CDR3 sequences, with approximately 24% occurring only once. Material for sequencing was CD8+ T cells from PBMCs. These TCRs come from a human donor in good health (CMV status not recorded). Some clones in this sample may be carry-over from other donors' samples. The CDR3 runs from the conserved cysteine through the conserved F or W. A D gene is named only where the DNA matches it firmly. A row's size may be missing; if present it is once, few, many or a size class.

d_gene	abundance	j_gene	v_gene	CDR3aa	CDR3nt
.	many	TRBJ1-1	TRBV10-3	CAIGPEGAGVNTEAFF	TGTGCCATCGGGCCCGAAGGTGCAGGGGTGAACACTGAAGCTTTCTTT
.	few	TRBJ1-1	TRBV27	CASSLTLRSTEGDTEAFF	TGTGCCAGCAGTTTAACCCTGAGGAGTACCGAAGGAGACACTGAAGCTTTCTTT
.	few	TRBJ1-5	TRBV6-4	CASSIFPGDQPQHF	TGTGCCAGCAGTATCTTTCCAGGGGATCAGCCCCAGCATTTT
.	.	TRBJ1-2	TRBV7-9	CASSLIAYGYTF	TGTGCCAGCAGCTTAATAGCCTATGGCTACACCTTC
TRBD2	many	TRBJ2-6	TRBV28	CATGGRISGANVLTF	TGTGCCACGGGGGGACGGATCTCTGGGGCCAACGTCCTGACTTTC
.	.	TRBJ2-2	TRBV5-4	CASSLAGTSNTGELFF	TGTGCCAGCAGCTTGGCGGGGACCTCGAACACCGGGGAGCTGTTTTTT
.	many	TRBJ1-1	TRBV6-2/TRBV6-3	CASSYSGTHMNTEAFF	TGTGCCAGCAGTTACTCAGGGACACACATGAACACTGAAGCTTTCTTT
.	many	TRBJ2-7	TRBV7-2	CASSLDIAYEQYF	TGTGCCAGCAGCTTAGACATCGCCTACGAGCAGTACTTC
.	.	TRBJ2-5	TRBV7-4	CASSSSGRGETQYF	TGTGCCAGCAGCTCTTCGGGCCGCGGGGAGACCCAGTACTTC
TRBD1	few	TRBJ1-1	TRBV12-3/TRBV12-4	CASRIYRGDTEAFF	TGTGCCAGCAGGATCTACAGGGGGGACACTGAAGCTTTCTTT
.	.	TRBJ2-1	TRBV5-5	CASSLEGENEQFF	TGTGCCAGCAGCTTGGAAGGTGAGAATGAGCAGTTCTTC
.	many	TRBJ1-1	TRBV7-6	CASRPTENTEAFF	TGTGCCAGCAGACCTACAGAGAACACTGAAGCTTTCTTT
.	few	TRBJ1-4	TRBV27	CASSSRGPRGEKLFF	TGTGCCAGCAGTTCTCGCGGTCCTCGCGGTGAAAAACTGTTTTTT
TRBD1	many	TRBJ1-1	TRBV6-2/TRBV6-3	CASSTRDRLNTEAFF	TGTGCCAGCAGTACCAGGGACAGATTGAACACTGAAGCTTTCTTT
.	many	TRBJ2-1	TRBV6-5	CASSFRTGETYNEQFF	TGTGCCAGCAGTTTCAGGACGGGGGAGACCTACAATGAGCAGTTCTTC
.	few	TRBJ2-1	TRBV28	CASSLPWGSNEQFF	TGTGCCAGCAGTCTGCCGTGGGGTTCCAATGAGCAGTTCTTC
.	many	TRBJ2-2	TRBV12-3/TRBV12-4	CASLGHYTGELFF	TGTGCCAGCTTGGGACACTACACCGGGGAGCTGTTTTTT
.	many	TRBJ2-1	TRBV7-9	CASSPSEGAEVGEQFF	TGTGCCAGCAGCCCGTCGGAGGGGGCGGAGGTCGGTGAGCAGTTCTTC
.	.	TRBJ2-5	TRBV28	CASSLMRGGAGKTQYF	TGTGCCAGCAGTTTGATGAGAGGGGGGGCAGGAAAGACCCAGTACTTC
.	many	TRBJ2-7	TRBV14	CASSQDLPYEQYF	TGTGCCAGCAGCCAAGATCTTCCCTACGAGCAGTACTTC
.	few	TRBJ2-3	TRBV6-2/TRBV6-3	CASSYLPRDTQYF	TGTGCCAGCAGTTACTTGCCCAGAGATACGCAGTATTTT
.	few	TRBJ1-2	TRBV14	CASSQDRGAGPRYGYTF	TGTGCCAGCAGCCAAGATAGAGGAGCAGGCCCTCGGTACGGCTACACCTTC
.	few	TRBJ2-3	TRBV20-1	CSASAWNIGNTDTQYF	TGCAGTGCTAGTGCTTGGAACATCGGAAACACAGATACGCAGTATTTT
.	few	TRBJ2-4	TRBV29-1	CSVGQAGPGIQYF	TGCAGCGTTGGACAGGCCGGCCCAGGCATTCAGTACTTC
.	many	TRBJ1-1	TRBV7-8	CASTQMNTEAFF	TGTGCCAGCACACAGATGAACACTGAAGCTTTCTTT
TRBD1	few	TRBJ1-2	TRBV7-9	CASGPVLTGGDYGYTF	TGTGCCAGCGGCCCCGTACTCACAGGGGGCGACTATGGCTACACCTTC
TRBD2	.	TRBJ2-3	TRBV28	CASFSGGIADTQYF	TGTGCCAGCTTCAGCGGGGGGATTGCAGATACGCAGTATTTT
.	few	TRBJ2-5	TRBV25-1	CASSGLDQETQYF	TGTGCCAGCAGCGGATTAGACCAAGAGACCCAGTACTTC
.	.	TRBJ2-2	TRBV10-1	CASSEGTANTGELFF	TGCGCCAGCAGTGAGGGCACCGCGAACACCGGGGAGCTGTTTTTT
.	.	TRBJ2-5	TRBV9	CASSPKGGGPQETQYF	TGTGCCAGCAGCCCGAAAGGGGGGGGGCCACAAGAGACCCAGTACTTC
.	.	TRBJ2-2	TRBV24-1	CATSDDTGNTGELFF	TGTGCCACCAGTGATGACACAGGGAACACCGGGGAGCTGTTTTTT
TRBD1	.	TRBJ1-6	TRBV13	CASSLGRGFNSPLHF	TGTGCCAGCAGCTTAGGCAGGGGGTTTAATTCACCCCTCCACTTT
TRBD2	few	TRBJ2-1	TRBV4-2	CASSQGASGADYNEQFF	TGTGCCAGCAGCCAGGGGGCTAGCGGGGCCGACTACAATGAGCAGTTCTTC
.	.	TRBJ2-7	TRBV7-9	CASSPYPRGADYEQYF	TGTGCCAGCAGCCCCTACCCTCGCGGGGCGGACTACGAGCAGTACTTC
.	.	TRBJ2-4	TRBV20-1	CSARDNLQYF	TGCAGTGCTAGAGACAACCTTCAGTACTTC
.	.	TRBJ1-6	TRBV5-1	CASSQGPREDSPLHF	TGCGCCAGCAGTCAGGGCCCCAGGGAGGATTCACCCCTCCACTTT
TRBD2	many	TRBJ2-5	TRBV12-3/TRBV12-4	CASSLAPAGYQETQYF	TGTGCCAGCAGTTTAGCCCCAGCGGGGTATCAAGAGACCCAGTACTTC
.	.	TRBJ2-7	TRBV5-5	CASSPSPLIEQYF	TGTGCCAGCAGCCCCAGCCCGTTGATTGAGCAGTACTTC
TRBD2	few	TRBJ2-2	TRBV20-1	CSAKTRNKREGTGELFF	TGCAGTGCTAAGACCCGTAATAAGCGGGAGGGCACCGGGGAGCTGTTTTTT
.	.	TRBJ2-1	TRBV20-1	CSAPNPSSYNEQFF	TGCAGTGCTCCCAACCCGAGCTCCTACAATGAGCAGTTCTTC